The source of this T cell receptor (beta chain) is a study of T cells in Graves' hyperthyroidism and ophthalmopathy. This clonotype has ten or more counts. Amplification of TCR beta CDR3 regions was performed using RNA transcripts as template. The HTBI set primed first-round TCR CDR3 RT-PCR. TCRdb re-analysed the multiplex PCR reads in MiXCR, keeping a single row per CDR3 protein. This repertoire shows more than 450,000 distinct CDR3 sequences, 14% found once; its top ten account for 11% to 15%. Looked up from germline, CDR1 is GTSNPN and CDR2 is SVGIG (reference sequence). V lost 3 bases and J 11 bases, leaving 24 bases between the germline ends. The CDR3 spans 15 residues.

The rearrangement links TRBV30 to TRBJ2-3; either TRBD1 or TRBD2 may fit D (5 bases each). The receptor was derived from a woman in her 40s with Graves' hyperthyroidism. The sequencing input was blood. CDR3 nucleotides: TGTGCCTGGAGCCTGGGGGTGCTGCGTAATAGTGGGCAGTATTTT. It specifies CAWSLGVLRNSGQYF.